Listed below are T cell receptor beta chains from one sample, sequenced in a study of a mutant IDH1 vaccine in newly diagnosed glioma. The repertoire was sequenced with immunoSEQ multiplex PCR; TCRdb's copy has only in-frame clones and lacks some. Of about 34,000 clones listed, 87% were seen once; the top ten hold around 12%. No antigen is known for these receptors. The sample was PBMCs, taken from a glioma patient whose treatment included an IDH1 peptide vaccine. The receptor source for this set is a woman younger than 45 with glioma. The CDR3 runs from the conserved cysteine through the conserved F or W. The D gene is left open where the match is weak. Some rows have no size entry. The others give once, few or many, or a class for an expanded clone.

v_gene	len	d_gene	abundance	j_gene	CDR3aa	CDR3nt
TRBV5-6	15	TRBD1	-	TRBJ2-2	CASSWDRGSTGELFF	TGTGCCAGCAGCTGGGACAGGGGGTCGACCGGGGAGCTGTTTTTT
TRBV11-1	14	-	-	TRBJ1-6	CASSTGLYNSPLHF	TGTGCCAGCAGCACAGGGTTGTATAATTCACCCCTCCACTTT
TRBV4-2	15	-	-	TRBJ1-4	CASSATISPKEKLFF	TGTGCCAGCAGCGCAACCATTAGTCCGAAGGAAAAACTGTTTTTT
TRBV7-2	14	-	-	TRBJ1-6	CASSLALSNSPLHF	TGTGCCAGCAGCTTAGCCCTGTCCAATTCACCCCTCCACTTT
TRBV6-1	13	-	-	TRBJ2-7	CASSEGPAYEQYF	TGTGCCAGCAGTGAGGGGCCCGCCTACGAGCAGTACTTC
TRBV5-1	15	-	-	TRBJ1-4	CASSLAKTGNEKLFF	TGCGCCAGCAGCTTGGCGAAGACAGGAAATGAAAAACTGTTTTTT
TRBV5-6	14	-	-	TRBJ2-6	CASSSWRGANVLTF	TGTGCCAGCAGCTCCTGGCGTGGGGCCAACGTCCTGACTTTC
TRBV5-1	17	TRBD1	-	TRBJ1-1	CASSFWTGDIMNTEAFF	TGCGCCAGCAGCTTTTGGACAGGGGATATCATGAACACTGAAGCTTTCTTT
TRBV10-3	15	-	once	TRBJ1-3	CAISDTGGSGNTIYF	TGTGCCATCAGTGACACAGGTGGTTCTGGAAACACCATATATTTT
TRBV27	13	-	-	TRBJ1-1	CASSFSHLTSAFF	TGTGCCAGCAGTTTTAGCCACTTAACCTCCGCTTTCTTT
TRBV12-5	14	-	-	TRBJ1-4	CASVSGTENEKLFF	TGTGCTAGTGTTTCCGGGACTGAGAATGAAAAACTGTTTTTT
TRBV19	18	TRBD2	-	TRBJ2-2	CASSRRLAGGKNTGELFF	TGTGCCAGTAGTCGCAGACTAGCGGGGGGGAAGAACACCGGGGAGCTGTTTTTT
TRBV5-1	14	TRBD1	-	TRBJ1-1	CASSVQGADTEAFF	TGCGCCAGCAGCGTTCAGGGGGCGGACACTGAAGCTTTCTTT
TRBV29-1	10	TRBD1	-	TRBJ2-3	CSGGQGTQYF	TGCAGCGGGGGACAGGGGACGCAGTATTTT
TRBV6-5	15	-	-	TRBJ1-1	CASSYSPGPNTEAFF	TGTGCCAGCAGTTACTCACCGGGTCCTAACACTGAAGCTTTCTTT
TRBV5-1	11	-	-	TRBJ1-1	CASIANTEAFF	TGCGCCAGCATAGCCAACACTGAAGCTTTCTTT
TRBV29-1	12	-	-	TRBJ1-2	CSVDWKNYGYTF	TGCAGCGTTGATTGGAAAAACTATGGCTACACCTTC
TRBV27	15	-	few	TRBJ1-2	CASSLNVGPIYGYTF	TGTGCCAGCAGTTTAAATGTGGGGCCTATTTATGGCTACACCTTC
TRBV6-1	17	-	-	TRBJ1-6	CASSGTTRTGTSSPLHF	TGTGCCAGCAGTGGAACCACGCGAACAGGGACAAGTTCACCCCTCCACTTT
TRBV7-2	15	-	-	TRBJ1-1	CASTLGGRRDTEAFF	TGTGCCAGCACCCTAGGTGGGCGCCGGGACACTGAAGCTTTCTTT
TRBV19	14	-	few	TRBJ2-2	CASSIVLGTGELFF	TGTGCCAGTAGTATAGTCCTGGGCACCGGGGAGCTGTTTTTT
TRBV9	12	-	-	TRBJ2-5	CASSVGGETQYF	TGTGCCAGCAGCGTAGGGGGAGAGACCCAGTACTTC
TRBV2	15	-	-	TRBJ1-2	CASLGPGRVNYGYTF	TGTGCCAGCTTGGGTCCCGGAAGGGTAAACTATGGCTACACCTTC
TRBV4-1	18	-	-	TRBJ2-3	CASSQERKGGDSTDTQYF	TGCGCCAGCAGCCAAGAGCGTAAAGGGGGGGATAGCACAGATACGCAGTATTTT
TRBV30	16	TRBD2	-	TRBJ2-5	CAWSGVSGGGMETQYF	TGTGCCTGGAGTGGAGTTAGCGGGGGGGGCATGGAGACCCAGTACTTC
TRBV10-3	14	-	-	TRBJ2-7	CAIKRAGGSYEQYF	TGTGCCATCAAGAGGGCAGGGGGGTCCTACGAGCAGTACTTC
TRBV10-3	15	-	-	TRBJ1-2	CAIRRDEGANYGYTF	TGTGCCATCAGGAGGGATGAGGGAGCTAACTATGGCTACACCTTC
TRBV25-1	13	-	few	TRBJ1-6	CASSDRTNSPLHF	TGTGCCAGCAGTGACAGGACCAATTCACCCCTCCACTTT
TRBV4-3	14	-	-	TRBJ2-7	CASSHGHREHEQYF	TGCGCCAGCAGCCATGGACACAGGGAGCACGAGCAGTACTTC
TRBV6-1	12	-	-	TRBJ1-2	CASNTANYGYTF	TGTGCCAGCAATACCGCTAACTATGGCTACACCTTC
TRBV9	14	-	-	TRBJ2-1	CASSVGTAYNEQFF	TGTGCCAGCAGCGTTGGGACGGCTTACAATGAGCAGTTCTTC
TRBV18	17	-	-	TRBJ2-7	CASSPPRTWGSHSEQYF	TGTGCCAGCTCACCTCCGCGGACTTGGGGCAGTCATAGCGAGCAGTACTTC
TRBV18	14	TRBD1	-	TRBJ1-5	CASSSTGGDQPQHF	TGTGCCAGCTCATCGACAGGGGGCGATCAGCCCCAGCATTTT
TRBV5-4	14	-	-	TRBJ1-2	CASSLQQNAHGYTF	TGTGCCAGCAGCTTACAGCAAAATGCTCATGGCTACACCTTC
TRBV7-2	16	TRBD2	-	TRBJ2-3	CASSFGASGGIDTQYF	TGTGCCAGCAGCTTTGGGGCTAGCGGGGGGATAGATACGCAGTATTTT
TRBV7-2	15	TRBD1	-	TRBJ2-5	CASSQRQGRGETQYF	TGTGCCAGCAGTCAACGACAGGGGCGAGGGGAGACCCAGTACTTC
TRBV4-3	13	-	-	TRBJ2-1	CASSQDLSFQQFF	TGCGCCAGCAGCCAAGATCTGAGCTTCCAGCAGTTCTTC
TRBV25-1	14	-	-	TRBJ1-1	CASSEWAGRTEAFF	TGTGCCAGCAGTGAATGGGCGGGGCGGACTGAAGCTTTCTTT
TRBV2	16	TRBD2	-	TRBJ2-3	CASKPTSGGLSDTQYF	TGTGCCAGCAAGCCAACTAGCGGGGGTCTCTCAGATACGCAGTATTTT
TRBV5-6	15	TRBD1	-	TRBJ1-5	CASSFQTGSNQPQHF	TGTGCCAGCAGCTTTCAGACAGGGAGCAATCAGCCCCAGCATTTT
TRBV10-3	13	-	-	TRBJ2-5	CAISAPNLETQYF	TGTGCCATCAGTGCCCCGAATTTAGAGACCCAGTACTTC
TRBV5-6	14	-	-	TRBJ2-7	CASSPPGSSYEQYF	TGTGCCAGCAGCCCACCAGGGAGCTCCTACGAGCAGTACTTC
TRBV10-2	14	TRBD1	-	TRBJ1-5	CASSDRGPNQPQHF	TGCGCCAGCAGCGACAGGGGCCCCAATCAGCCCCAGCATTTT
TRBV7-2	14	-	-	TRBJ1-2	CASSFGGDFYGYTF	TGTGCCAGCAGCTTTGGCGGGGACTTCTATGGCTACACCTTC
TRBV30	14	-	-	TRBJ1-1	CAWRRGALNTEAFF	TGTGCCTGGAGGCGGGGGGCCCTGAACACTGAAGCTTTCTTT